This TCR beta chain was sequenced for a study of OX40 agonist ivuxolimab in advanced cancers. Study background: Enrolled patients in dose escalation had cancers that were hepatocellular carcinoma, melanoma, renal cell or head and neck cancer. Study-wide results and limits: Expanded clones were, on average, more numerous among CD8+ T cells than CD4+.

Remarks on this clone: Antigen: not known.

Sequenced by immunoSEQ multiplex PCR; TCRdb stores in-frame clones only, minus some. The table shows some 81,000 clones, with around four fifths occurring only once. Autoimmune disease history or systemic immunosuppression disqualified patients. Trimming took 5 bases from V and 5 from J, leaving 18 bases between them. Per germline, CDR1 MNHEY and CDR2 SMNVEV (reference sequence). This CDR3 has 15 residues. Sequenced material: CD4+ or CD8+ T cells sorted from blood, taken in a trial of the OX40 agonist ivuxolimab. The TCR was taken from an adult with an advanced solid tumor such as melanoma, head and neck, liver or kidney cancer. This chain links TRBV27 with TRBJ2-5, with D tentatively TRBD1 (6 bases). Here the CDR3 reads CASSGAGALKETQYF. Here the CDR3 DNA reads TGTGCCAGCAGTGGGGCAGGGGCGCTGAAGGAGACCCAGTACTTC.